These 30 T cell receptor delta chains were sequenced from one sample in a study of gamma-delta T cells after stem cell transplantation. TCRdb reprocessed the RT-PCR reads through CATT. The sample has approximately 1,300 delta-chain clones, around 2.6% seen once. The sample consisted of gamma-delta T cells. These receptors came from a human donor. It is not recorded whose cells these are; they may come from a transplant donor.

This clone was seen more than once but under ten times. The mismatch at residue 3 between this DNA's translation and the TCRdb protein of a much larger clone likely reflects a read error; the protein shown is translated from the DNA. The chain links TRDV3 to TRDJ1; 10 positions match TRDD3. The CDR3 contains 17 residues. Germline trimming cut 4 bases from V and 0 bases from J; bases unmatched to any gene: 14. Germline lookup yields CDR1 TVYSNPD and CDR2 GDNSRS (reference sequence). DNA for the CDR3: TGTGCCTCTAGGATGTACTGGGGGATCTTGTACACCGATAAACTCATCTTT. Amino acid sequence: CASRMYWGILYTDKLIF. Complete variable domain (other parts from reference TRDV3 and TRDJ1): CDKVTQSSPDQTVASGSEVVLLCTYDTVYSNPDLFWYRIRPDYSFQFVFYGDNSRSEGADFTQGRFSVKHILTQKAFHLVISPVRTEDSATYYCASRMYWGILYTDKLIFGKGTRVTVEP.

A few counts support this clone. This likely reflects a read error, since a far larger clone is one base away. Other DNA sequences in this sample translate to the same CDR3. The CDR3 DNA is TGTGCCTTTGTGGGGACCGTTACCTTTGTCTTCAATTCACTCCCAATTCAGGACACCGATAAACTCATCTTC. As protein: CAFVGTVTFVFNSLPIQDTDKLIF. This chain uses TRDV3 with TRDJ1; TRDD3 might be the D (5 bases). The CDR3 is 24 amino acids. Germline CDR1 reads TVYSNPD; CDR2 reads GDNSRS (reference sequence).

Note on this clone: The amino acid sequence in TCRdb belongs to a much larger clone and departs from this DNA's translation at residue 5, likely a sequencing read error; the sequence shown is translated from the DNA. This sequence joins TRDV1 and TRDJ1, with a possible D match to TRDD3 (6 bases). From germline, CDR1 is TSWWSYY and CDR2 QGS. Trimming cost V 4 bases and J 2 bases, with 29 bases left between them. The CDR3 runs to 20 residues. The CDR3 sequence is CALGGWTFSTLGIWTDKLIF. Written as DNA, the CDR3 is TGTGCTCTTGGGGGATGGACGTTCTCAACGCTGGGGATTTGGACCGATAAACTCATCTTT.

About this clone: TCRdb has a much larger clone's protein, which differs at residue 13 from the translation of this DNA, likely because of a read error; what is shown is the protein translated from the DNA. V gene TRDV1 combines with J gene TRDJ3; 7 bases align to TRDD3. V dropped 4 bases and J dropped 0; count of bases not matched to a gene: 24. Germline V CDR1 and CDR2: TSWWSYY, QGS. There are 24 residues in the CDR3. In nucleotides, the CDR3 is TGTGCTCTTGGGGCCCTAGTATCTACACTTACTGGGGATCTTAGCTCCTGGGACACCCGACAGATGTTTTTC. This gives the protein CALGALVSTLTGDLSSWDTRQMFF.

To note about this clone: This probably arose from a read error, given a far larger clone one base away. The chain recombines TRDV2 with TRDJ1; TRDD3 aligns across 7 bases. Germline V gives CDR1 GEAIGNYY, CDR2 EKD. The CDR3 totals 16 residues. In nucleotides, the CDR3 is TGTGCCTGTGACACCGGAGTGGGGGACCCCTTCGATAAACCCATCTTT. Translated, it gives CACDTGVGDPFDKPIF.

Regarding this clone: With only one base between it and a far larger clone, this is likely a read error. The chain couples TRDV1 to TRDJ1; D may be TRDD2 (6 bases). V lost 3 bases and J 0 bases, leaving 17 bases between the germline ends. The CDR3 is made up of 17 amino acids. Germline loops: CDR1 TSWWSYY, CDR2 QGS. This CDR3 reads CALGELPSPLYTDKLIF. The CDR3 bases are TGTGCTCTTGGGGAGTTACCTTCCCCTCTCTACACCGATAAACTCATCTTT.

This clone was detected a few times. The TCRdb protein comes from a much larger clone and disagrees with this DNA's translation at residue 15, likely due to a read error; the protein given here is derived from the DNA. The chain carries TRDV1 and TRDJ1; 10 nucleotides line up with TRDD3. The V gene's germline CDR1 is TSWWSYY and CDR2 QGS. With V trimmed by 0 bases and J by 0 bases, 19 bases remained unmatched. The length of the CDR3 is 22 residues. CDR3 sequence: CALGELASYDWGIISYTDKLIF. The CDR3 nucleotides read TGTGCTCTTGGGGAACTAGCTTCCTACGACTGGGGGATCATCTCTTACACCGATAAACTCATCTTT.

Comments on this clone: TCRdb pairs this DNA with a much larger clone's protein that differs at residue 5, likely a read error; the protein shown was translated from the DNA. The V call is TRDV1, the J call TRDJ4; D is possibly TRDD2 or TRDD3 (6 bases each). Trimming shortened V by 4 bases and J by 4 bases, and 31 bases separated the two germline ends. Looked up from germline, CDR1 is TSWWSYY and CDR2 is QGS. The CDR3 totals 19 residues. The CDR3 spells CALGGFRRPSPAGGLPLIF. The CDR3 nucleotides read TGTGCTCTTGGGGGATTCCGACGGCCTTCCCCGGCCGGGGGACTACCCCTGATCTTT.

In regard to this clone: Since a far larger clone is one base different, this is likely a read error. This chain uses TRDV1 with TRDJ1; TRDD3 matches 11 bases. This CDR3 is built from 28 residues. Germline V gene sequence: CDR1 TSWWSYY, CDR2 QGS. CDR3 residues: CALGERDPQGGFTLGDRGRVLYTNKLIF. The CDR3 DNA follows: TGTGCTCTTGGGGAACGGGATCCCCAGGGGGGTTTTACACTGGGGGATAGAGGAAGGGTACTATACACCAATAAACTCATCTTT.

A note on this clone: The protein TCRdb gives is from a much larger clone and does not agree with this DNA's translation at residue 6, likely a read error; the protein shown here comes from the DNA. The chain is built from TRDV2 and TRDJ1; 9 bases line up with TRDD3. The germline V gene encodes CDR1 GEAIGNYY and CDR2 EKD. V was clipped by 2 bases and J by 4 bases; unmatched bases: 19. The CDR3 has 19 residues. The CDR3 bases are TGTGCCTGTGACATCCTTACTCTGGGGGATCCAGAAATAAGCGATAAACTCATCTTT. This gives the protein CACDILTLGDPEISDKLIF.

As regards this clone: This sequence is one base from a far larger clone and is likely a read error. Other DNA sequences in the same sample also yield this CDR3. V is TRDV2 and J is TRDJ1, with 7 bases identical to TRDD3. The CDR3 has 17 amino acids. In germline, CDR1 is GEAIGNYY, CDR2 EKD. CDR3 protein: CACDTGAGRPGIGKLIF. In nucleotides, the CDR3 is TGTGCCTGTGACACGGGTGCTGGGCGACCGGGGATAGGTAAACTCATCTTC.

This clone was counted between two and nine times. TCRdb's protein for this DNA is that of a much larger clone and differs from the translation at residue 11, likely a read error; the protein shown is the DNA translation. The chain is built from TRDV2 and TRDJ1; 7 nucleotides match TRDD3. The CDR3 has 16 amino acids. V gave up 0 bases and J gave up 4 bases; unmatched junction bases: 10. Germline V gene lookup returns CDR1 GEAIGNYY and CDR2 EKD. The CDR3 here is CACDTGVGDPCDKLIF. The DNA for the CDR3 is TGTGCCTGTGACACCGGAGTGGGGGACCCCTGCGATAAACTCATCTTT.

This clone showed up just a few times. TCRdb pairs this DNA with a much larger clone's protein that differs at residue 8, likely a read error; the protein shown was translated from the DNA. This chain connects TRDV2 to TRDJ1; 11 nucleotides align to TRDD3. The CDR3 covers 22 residues. Germline values: CDR1 GEAIGNYY, CDR2 EKD. V was pared by 1 base and J by 0 bases, with 21 bases of the junction left unmatched. The CDR3 sequence: CACDTNSSLRWGIRPYTDKLIF. The CDR3 coding sequence is TGTGCCTGTGACACGAATAGTTCCCTACGTTGGGGGATACGCCCGTACACCGATAAACTCATCTTT.

Comment on this clone: A read error is the likely source, as a far larger clone sits one nucleotide away. Different DNA sequences within this sample yield the same CDR3. The chain joins TRDV2 to TRDJ1; D is unclear. The CDR3 is 19 residues long. Germline V gene lookup returns CDR1 GEAIGNYY and CDR2 EKD. Trimming took 1 base from V and 2 from J, leaving 25 bases between them. The CDR3 protein is CACDTVTNGVETYTDKLIF. The CDR3 DNA sequence: TGTGCCTGTGACACGGTAACGAATGGTGTGGAGACGTATACCGATAAACTCATCTTT.

As concerns this clone: A far larger clone is one base from this, pointing to a likely read error. Other DNA sequences in this sample translate to the same CDR3. This chain joins TRDV1 and TRDJ1, with D possibly matching TRDD2 (5 bases). Germline assignment: CDR1 TSWWSYY and CDR2 QGS. The CDR3 covers 19 residues. The CDR3 spells CALGEKEILSILDRDKLIF. DNA of the CDR3: TGTGCTCTTGGGGAAAAGGAGATCCTATCAATCCTTGACCGAGATAAACTCATATTT.

This clone has a handful of counts. TCRdb assigns this DNA the protein of a much larger clone, which departs from its translation at residue 13; this likely reflects a read error, and the protein shown comes from translating the DNA. The chain is built from TRDV1 and TRDJ1, with TRDD3 matching over 10 bases. The CDR3 has 22 residues. The V segment lost 1 base and the J segment 4 bases; nucleotides outside the gene matches: 24. Germline CDR1 TSWWSYY, CDR2 QGS. The CDR3 region has the DNA TGTGCTCTTGGGGAACGGACCTACCTTCACTGGGGGATGCACGAATTAAGCGATAAACTCATCTTT. Translated: CALGERTYLHWGMHELSDKLIF.

A few counts support this clone. TCRdb shows a much larger clone's protein in place of this DNA's translation, and the two differ at residue 14, likely through a read error; the protein shown is translated from the DNA. The chain joins TRDV2 to TRDJ1; D not certain. CDR1 and CDR2 (germline): GEAIGNYY, EKD. V lost 3 bases, J lost 0 bases, and 40 bases lay in between. The CDR3 is made up of 24 amino acids. This CDR3 is CACDPHPRGPTVSNWSSYTDKLIF. In DNA form, the CDR3 reads TGTGCCTGTGACCCGCACCCCCGGGGTCCCACGGTAAGTAATTGGTCCTCGTACACCGATAAACTCATCTTT.

Turning to this clone: This sequence is one base from a far larger clone and is likely a read error. Other DNA sequences in the sample encode the same CDR3. The chain combines TRDV1 with TRDJ1, with 10 bases that match TRDD3. In germline, CDR1 is TSWWSYY, CDR2 QGS. The CDR3 has 18 amino acids. Here the CDR3 DNA reads TGTGCCCTTGGGGAACTACCCTACTCTGGGGGATATTCCGATAAACTCATCTTT. Amino acids: CALGELPYSGGYSDKLIF.

This clone occurred a few times. A far larger clone lies a single base away; this is likely a read error. The same CDR3 arises from other DNA sequences in this sample as well. This chain joins TRDV3 and TRDJ1; 10 bases are a match to TRDD3. CDR1 TVYSNPD and CDR2 GDNSRS come from the germline V gene (reference sequence). The CDR3 contains 17 residues. The CDR3 spells CAFRMYWGILYTDKLIF. CDR3 DNA: TGTGCCTTTAGGATGTACTGGGGGATCTTGTACACCGATAAGCTCATCTTT.

Concerning this clone itself: A far larger clone is only one base removed, so a read error is likely. The sample contains more than one DNA sequence encoding this CDR3. V and J are TRDV1 and TRDJ1, with TRDD3 identical over 10 bases. The CDR3 contains 22 residues. Germline CDR1 TSWWSYY, CDR2 QGS. The J segment lost 0 bases and the V segment lost 3 bases, leaving 22 bases of the junction unmatched. The CDR3 region has the DNA TGTGCTCTTGGGGAGCTAGCTTCCTACGACTGGGGGATCATCCCTTACACCGATAAACTCATCTTT. Translation: CALGELASYDWGIIPYTDKLIF.

On this clone: Only one base separates this from a far larger clonotype, so it likely reflects a read error. Other DNA variants within this sample encode the same CDR3. The chain combines TRDV3 with TRDJ1; a possible D gene is TRDD3 (5 bases). V was cut by 2 bases and J by 0 bases, with 43 bases left in between. Germline CDR1 TVYSNPD, CDR2 GDNSRS (reference sequence). The CDR3 consists of 24 residues. CDR3 sequence (DNA): TGTGCCTTTGTGGGGACCGTCACCTTTGTCTTCAATTCACTCCCAATTCAGGACACCGATAAACTCATCTTT. Translating it yields CAFVGTVTFVFNSLPIQDTDKLIF.

A few counts support this clone. The TCRdb protein, from a much larger clone, departs from this DNA's translation at residue 15, likely by read error; the protein shown derives from the DNA. The gene calls are TRDV1 and TRDJ1; D is perhaps TRDD3 (6 bases). Trimming cost V 2 bases and J 3 bases, with 28 bases left between them. This CDR3 is 20 amino acids long. Per the germline V gene, CDR1 is TSWWSYY and CDR2 is QGS. The CDR3 loop reads CALGEWTFSTLGIWADKLIF. The CDR3 coding sequence is TGTGCTCTTGGGGAATGGACGTTCTCAACGCTGGGGATTTGGGCCGATAAACTCATCTTT.

As regards this clone: Translating this DNA gives a protein that differs at residue 10 from the TCRdb one, which belongs to a much larger clone; a read error is likely, and the protein shown is this translation. Here the CDR3 DNA reads TGTGCCTGTGACACGGGGATGGACGATGAACTCATCTTT. It yields the protein CACDTGMDDELIF. V is TRDV2 and J is TRDJ1; the D gene is possibly TRDD3 (6 bases). The CDR3 extends over 13 amino acids. Germline lookup yields CDR1 GEAIGNYY and CDR2 EKD.

This clone came up many times. With only one base between it and a far larger clone, this is likely a read error. The chain links TRDV2 to TRDJ1; 8 nucleotides match TRDD3. Germline V lookup: CDR1 GEAIGNYY, CDR2 EKD. The CDR3 extends over 17 amino acids. J was trimmed by 0 bases and V by 3 bases; bases with no gene match: 11. The CDR3 loop is CACDPAGDTPYTDKLIF. The CDR3 coding sequence is TGTGCCTGTGACCCCGCTGGGGATACCCCTTACACCGATAAACTCATCTTT.

In this sample, this clone turned up a few times. This DNA's translation differs at residue 13 from TCRdb's protein, which comes from a much larger clone; a read error is likely, and the protein shown is translated from the DNA. The J gene is TRDJ1, the V gene TRDV2; D is tentatively TRDD2 or TRDD3 (5 bases each). Per germline, CDR1 GEAIGNYY and CDR2 EKD. The CDR3 runs 16 residues. CDR3 amino acids: CACDTWGLTYTDELIF. In DNA, the CDR3 is TGTGCCTGTGACACCTGGGGACTTACCTACACCGATGAACTCATCTTT.

The sample holds a few counts of this clone. A single base is all that separates this from a far larger clone, so a read error is likely. This specimen includes other DNA sequences encoding the same CDR3. V and J are TRDV2 and TRDJ3; D is perhaps TRDD3 (6 bases). The CDR3 extends over 18 amino acids. Per the germline V gene, CDR1 is GEAIGNYY and CDR2 is EKD. The CDR3 reads CACDTAGASSWDTRQMFF. For the CDR3, the DNA is TGTGCCTGTGACACGGCTGGGGCGAGCTCCTGGGACACCCGACAGATGTTCTTC.

For this clone: TCRdb lists the protein of a much larger clone for this DNA, which differs at residue 5, so this is likely a read error; the protein given here is translated from the DNA itself. The V and J genes are TRDV1 and TRDJ1; 13 nucleotides agree with TRDD3. CDR1 is TSWWSYY, CDR2 QGS, per germline. J was trimmed by 8 bases and V by 5 bases; bases with no gene match: 20. CDR3 length: 19 amino acids. CDR3 protein: CALGTSLPSPHWGIRKLIF. As DNA, the CDR3 is TGTGCTCTTGGGACCAGTCTACCTTCTCCGCACTGGGGGATACGAAAACTCATCTTT.

This clone was seen a few times. The protein recorded in TCRdb matches a much larger clone and deviates from this DNA's translation at residue 6, suggesting a read error; the protein here is obtained by translating the DNA. The V gene is TRDV1, the J gene TRDJ1; 9 bases fit TRDD3. This CDR3 spans 15 amino acids. Germline CDR1 TSWWSYY, CDR2 QGS. With 0 bases clipped from V and 8 bases from J, the junction kept 7 bases outside the gene matches. CDR3 amino acids: CALGELPGDTKKLIF. CDR3 nucleotides: TGTGCTCTTGGGGAACTACCGGGGGATACCAAGAAACTCATCTTT.

This clone is termed medium-sized (0.01 to 0.1%). A far larger clone lies a single base away; this is likely a read error. The V call is TRDV2, the J call TRDJ1; D perhaps matches TRDD3 (6 bases). The V end lost 3 bases, the J end lost 0 bases, and 16 bases lay between the germline ends. CDR1 and CDR2 (germline): GEAIGNYY, EKD. The CDR3 length is 16 residues. The CDR3 region has the DNA TGTGCCTGTGACGCCTGGGGACTTACCTACACCGATAAACTCATCTTT. Translation gives CACDAWGLTYTDKLIF.

With respect to this clone: A far larger clone is just one base off, so this is likely a read error. The sample has other DNA sequences that encode this CDR3 too. This chain uses TRDV2 with TRDJ1; D remains unclear. This CDR3 is built from 19 residues. CDR1 GEAIGNYY and CDR2 EKD come from the germline V gene. V shed 1 base and J shed 0 bases, with 23 bases lying between them. The CDR3 sequence is CACDTVTNGVETYTDKLIF. The CDR3 coding sequence is TGTGCCTGTGACACAGTAACGAATGGTGTGGAGACGTACACCGATAAACTCATCTTT.